The clone carrying this T cell receptor beta chain occurred a few times. This sample was included in a study of blood T cell repertoires in COVID-19. Across the study: Acute-phase and convalescent COVID-19 samples originated in the United States, Italy and Spain. PBMCs, B-cell-depleted T cells, or T cells were the source of the cDNA or gDNA that made up the material.

Per the authors' pipeline: Reference gene primer amplification in the assay estimated nucleated cell counts. Method: immunoSEQ multiplex PCR; TCRdb's copy keeps in-frame clones and lacks some. The V and J calls and clone size are taken from that table; D and trimming were inferred from the DNA. The data contain roughly 24,000 clones, 80% to 95% of them singletons. The sample was peripheral blood. This sequence originates from a human donor in a cohort sampled during active COVID-19.

CDR3 bases: TGTGCCAGCGCACCGAGCTCCTATAATTCACCCCTCCACTTT. Translating gives CASAPSSYNSPLHF. The chain recombines TRBV6-5 with TRBJ1-6; D is unresolved. Germline lookup yields CDR1 MNHEY and CDR2 SVGAGI. Trimming stripped 8 bases from V and 0 bases from J, with 8 bases between. This CDR3 region has 14 residues.